This T cell receptor beta chain was captured in a study of human T cells and chemical hapten exposure. The time point here: patch test 2, 6 weeks after DPC sensitization. Treatment given: therapeutic diphenylcyclopropenone sensitization with weekly scalp DPC. Blood collection took place prior to placing each patch test. Donors were 18 to 70-year-old alopecia patients suitable for DPC. For the library, individual cDNA molecules each received unique molecular identifiers. Per the authors' pipeline: There were a median of approximately 100,000 TCRs per sample, with a range from roughly 20,000 to 690,600. TCRdb re-called the RACE reads with MiXCR, one entry per CDR3 protein. The V and J calls reflect TCRdb's pipeline rather than the authors' work. Of about 82,000 distinct CDR3 sequences in the sample, 6.5% to 8% are singletons; the top ten hold 1.3%. CDR1 is SQVTM, CDR2 ANQGSEA, per germline. Trimming removed 0 bases from V and 5 bases from J; junction bases left unmatched: 13. The CDR3 loop spans 17 amino acids.

In this sample, this clonotype turned up a few times. The chain is built from TRBV29-1 and TRBJ1-2; 9 bases line up with TRBD1. This specimen consisted of whole blood, obtained in connection with sensitization to the hapten diphenylcyclopropenone (DPC). The sequence derives from a woman between 25 and 40 years old with alopecia areata. Some clones in this sample may be carry-over from other donors' samples. As DNA, the CDR3 is TGCAGCGTTGAAGAAGCGCAAGACGACAGGGGGGTATATGGCTACACCTTC. This sequence encodes CSVEEAQDDRGVYGYTF.